This T cell receptor beta chain originates from a study of immune evolution from preneoplasia to lung adenocarcinoma. Study-level results: Top clone frequencies peaked in normal lung, apparently declining through invasive adenocarcinoma. Normal lung had highest clonality; later lesions appeared denser, more diverse. T cell clonality was higher in KRAS-mutant than EGFR-mutant or wild-type nodules.

This table comes from immunoSEQ multiplex PCR, and its TCRdb copy is limited to in-frame clones, with some not included. Of 35,000 to 40,000 clones in the sample, 60% to 75% were seen once. In regard to this clone: Its antigen is currently unknown.

H&E slides confirmed each diagnosis, reviewed by two pathologists independently. The sequenced sample was FFPE invasive lung adenocarcinoma tissue. The TCR sequence derives from a person between 60 and 70 years old with lung adenocarcinoma.

The CDR3 DNA sequence: TGTGCTAGTTCTAGGGCCCACACCGGGGAGCTGTTTTTT. Translation: CASSRAHTGELFF. The chain couples TRBV12-5 to TRBJ2-2; no clear D. The germline V and J ends were trimmed by 8 bases and 3 bases, with 10 bases remaining between them. Germline lookup yields CDR1 LGHNT and CDR2 FRNRAP. This CDR3 is 13 amino acids long.